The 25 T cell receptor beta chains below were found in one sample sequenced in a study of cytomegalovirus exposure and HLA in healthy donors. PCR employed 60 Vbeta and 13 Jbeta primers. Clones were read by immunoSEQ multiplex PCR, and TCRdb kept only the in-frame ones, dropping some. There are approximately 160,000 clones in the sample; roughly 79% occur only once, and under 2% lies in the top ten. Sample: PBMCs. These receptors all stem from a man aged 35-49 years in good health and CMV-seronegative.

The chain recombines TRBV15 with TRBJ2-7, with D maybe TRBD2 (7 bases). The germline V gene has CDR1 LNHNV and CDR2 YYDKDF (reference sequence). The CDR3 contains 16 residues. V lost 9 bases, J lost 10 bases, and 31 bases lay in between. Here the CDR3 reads CATGGGGGGSAVSQYF. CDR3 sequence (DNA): TGTGCCACAGGCGGCGGGGGAGGGGGTTCGGCCGTCTCCCAGTACTTC.

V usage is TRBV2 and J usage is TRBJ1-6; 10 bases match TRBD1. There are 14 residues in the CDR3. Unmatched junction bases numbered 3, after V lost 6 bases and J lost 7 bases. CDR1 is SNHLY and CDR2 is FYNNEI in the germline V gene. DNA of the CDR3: TGTGCCAGCAGCGACAGGGGGCAAAATTCACCCCTCCACTTT. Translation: CASSDRGQNSPLHF.

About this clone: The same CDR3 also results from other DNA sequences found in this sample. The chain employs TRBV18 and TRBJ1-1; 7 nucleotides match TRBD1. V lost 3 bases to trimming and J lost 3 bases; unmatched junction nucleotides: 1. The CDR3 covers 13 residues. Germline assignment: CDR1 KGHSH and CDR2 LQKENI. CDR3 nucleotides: TGTGCCAGCTCACCTACAGGGGACACTGAAGCTTTCTTT. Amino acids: CASSPTGDTEAFF.

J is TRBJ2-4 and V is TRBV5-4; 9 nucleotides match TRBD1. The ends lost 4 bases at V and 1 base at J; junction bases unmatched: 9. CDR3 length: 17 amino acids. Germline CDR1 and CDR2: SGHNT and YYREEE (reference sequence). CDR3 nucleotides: TGTGCCAGCAGCCACCAACCCGGACAGGGGGCCAAAAACATTCAGTACTTC. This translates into CASSHQPGQGAKNIQYF.

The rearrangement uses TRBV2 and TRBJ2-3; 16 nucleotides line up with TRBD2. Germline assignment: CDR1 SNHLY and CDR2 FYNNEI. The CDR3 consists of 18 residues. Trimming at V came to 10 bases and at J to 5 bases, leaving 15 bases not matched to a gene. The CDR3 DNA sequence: TGTGCCAACATCGGGGGACTAGCGGGAGGGCCGGGAAAAGATACGCAGTATTTT. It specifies CANIGGLAGGPGKDTQYF.

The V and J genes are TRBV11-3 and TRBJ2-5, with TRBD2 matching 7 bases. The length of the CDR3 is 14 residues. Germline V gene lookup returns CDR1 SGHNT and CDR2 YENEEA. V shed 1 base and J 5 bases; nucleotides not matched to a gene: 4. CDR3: CASSLARGWETQYF. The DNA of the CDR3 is TGTGCCAGCAGCTTAGCGCGGGGGTGGGAGACCCAGTACTTC.

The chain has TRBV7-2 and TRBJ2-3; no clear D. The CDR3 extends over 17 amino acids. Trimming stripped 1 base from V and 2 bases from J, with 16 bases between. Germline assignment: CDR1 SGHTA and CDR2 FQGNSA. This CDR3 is CASSLVSRPLFTDTQYF. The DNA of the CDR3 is TGTGCCAGCAGCTTAGTATCTAGGCCGCTCTTCACAGATACGCAGTATTTT.

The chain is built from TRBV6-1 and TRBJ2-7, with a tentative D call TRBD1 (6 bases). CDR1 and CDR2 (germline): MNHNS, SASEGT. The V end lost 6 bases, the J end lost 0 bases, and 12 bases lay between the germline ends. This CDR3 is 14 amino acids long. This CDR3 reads CASRTRDTSYEQYV. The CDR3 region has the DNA TGTGCCAGCAGGACCAGGGACACCTCCTACGAGCAGTACGTC.

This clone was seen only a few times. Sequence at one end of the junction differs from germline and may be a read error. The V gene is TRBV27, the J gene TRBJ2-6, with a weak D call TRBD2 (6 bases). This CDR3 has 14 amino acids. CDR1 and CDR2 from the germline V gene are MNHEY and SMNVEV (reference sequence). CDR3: CASSLRRGTNGLTF. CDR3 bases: TGTGCCAGCAGTTTACGTCGGGGGACCAACGGCCTGACTTTC.

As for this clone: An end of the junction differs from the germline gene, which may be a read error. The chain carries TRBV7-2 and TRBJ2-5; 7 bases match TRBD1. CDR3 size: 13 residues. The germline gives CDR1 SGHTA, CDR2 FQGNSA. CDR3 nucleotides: TGTGCCAGCAGCCGGACAGGAAAAGAGGCCCAGTACTTC. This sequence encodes CASSRTGKEAQYF.

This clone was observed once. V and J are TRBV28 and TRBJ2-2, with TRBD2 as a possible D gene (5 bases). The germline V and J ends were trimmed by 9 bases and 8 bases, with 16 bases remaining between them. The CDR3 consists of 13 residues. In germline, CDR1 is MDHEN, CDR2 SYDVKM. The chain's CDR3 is CASPRTQGGELFF. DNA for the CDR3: TGTGCCAGTCCGAGGACTCAAGGGGGGGAGCTGTTTTTT.

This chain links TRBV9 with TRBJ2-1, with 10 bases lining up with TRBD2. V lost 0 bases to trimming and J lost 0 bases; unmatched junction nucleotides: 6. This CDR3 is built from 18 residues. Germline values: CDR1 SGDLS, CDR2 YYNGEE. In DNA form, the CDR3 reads TGTGCCAGCAGCGTAGCTGAGCGGGAGGGGAGCTCCTACAATGAGCAGTTCTTC. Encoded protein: CASSVAEREGSSYNEQFF.

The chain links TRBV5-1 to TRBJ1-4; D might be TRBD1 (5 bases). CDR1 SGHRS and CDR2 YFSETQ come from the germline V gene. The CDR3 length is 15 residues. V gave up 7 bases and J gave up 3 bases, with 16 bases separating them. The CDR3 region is CASLYIGGSNEKLFF. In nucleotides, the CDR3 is TGCGCCAGCCTATACATCGGGGGTTCTAATGAAAAACTGTTTTTT.

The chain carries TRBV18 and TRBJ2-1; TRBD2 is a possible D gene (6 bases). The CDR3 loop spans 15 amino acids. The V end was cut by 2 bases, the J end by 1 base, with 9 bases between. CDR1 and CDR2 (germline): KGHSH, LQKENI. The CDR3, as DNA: TGTGCCAGCTCACCATGGGGGGAGTCCTACAATGAGCAGTTCTTC. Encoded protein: CASSPWGESYNEQFF.

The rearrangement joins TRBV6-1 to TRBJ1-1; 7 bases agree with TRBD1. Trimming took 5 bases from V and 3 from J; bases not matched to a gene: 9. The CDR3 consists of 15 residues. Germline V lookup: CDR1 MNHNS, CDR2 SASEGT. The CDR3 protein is CASSRGQQVYTEAFF. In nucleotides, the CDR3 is TGTGCCAGCAGTAGGGGACAGCAAGTTTACACTGAAGCTTTCTTT.

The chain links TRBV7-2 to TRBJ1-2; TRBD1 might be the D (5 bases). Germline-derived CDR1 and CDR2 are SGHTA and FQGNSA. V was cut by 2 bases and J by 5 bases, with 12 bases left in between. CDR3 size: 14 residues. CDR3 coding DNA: TGTGCCAGCAGCTTAACCAGGGAATGGTATGGCTACACCTTC. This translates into CASSLTREWYGYTF.

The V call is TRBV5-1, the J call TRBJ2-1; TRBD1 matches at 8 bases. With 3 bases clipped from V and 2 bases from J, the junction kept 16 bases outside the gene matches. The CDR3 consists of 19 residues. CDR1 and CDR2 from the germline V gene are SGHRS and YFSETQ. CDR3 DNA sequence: TGCGCCAGCAGCTCTCCGGCCGAGGGATACAGGGGGACCTACAATGAGCAGTTCTTC. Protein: CASSSPAEGYRGTYNEQFF.

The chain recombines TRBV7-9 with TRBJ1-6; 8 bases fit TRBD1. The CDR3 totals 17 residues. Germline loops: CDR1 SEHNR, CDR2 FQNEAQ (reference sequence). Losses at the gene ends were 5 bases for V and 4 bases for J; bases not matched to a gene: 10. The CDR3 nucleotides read TGTGCCAGCAGCGGCTCAGGGGGCGATACTTATAATTCACCCCTCCACTTT. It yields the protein CASSGSGGDTYNSPLHF. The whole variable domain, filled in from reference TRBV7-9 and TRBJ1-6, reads DTGVSQNPRHKITKRGQNVTFRCDPISEHNRLYWYRQTLGQGPEFLTYFQNEAQLEKSRLLSDRFSAERPKGSFSTLEIQRTEQGDSAMYLCASSGSGGDTYNSPLHFGNGTRLTVT.

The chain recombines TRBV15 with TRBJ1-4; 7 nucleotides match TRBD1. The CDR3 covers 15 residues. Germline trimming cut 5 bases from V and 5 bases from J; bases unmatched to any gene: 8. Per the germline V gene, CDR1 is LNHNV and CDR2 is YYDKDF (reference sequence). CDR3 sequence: CATSPRTGGNEKLFF. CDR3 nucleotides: TGTGCCACCAGCCCTCGGACAGGAGGGAATGAAAAACTGTTTTTT.

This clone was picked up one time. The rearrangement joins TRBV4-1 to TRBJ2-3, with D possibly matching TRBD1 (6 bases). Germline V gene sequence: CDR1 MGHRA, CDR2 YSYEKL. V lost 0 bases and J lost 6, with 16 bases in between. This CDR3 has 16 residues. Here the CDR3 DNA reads TGCGCCAGCAGCCAAGAGGGGGCCTTAATATGGGATACGCAGTATTTT. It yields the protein CASSQEGALIWDTQYF.

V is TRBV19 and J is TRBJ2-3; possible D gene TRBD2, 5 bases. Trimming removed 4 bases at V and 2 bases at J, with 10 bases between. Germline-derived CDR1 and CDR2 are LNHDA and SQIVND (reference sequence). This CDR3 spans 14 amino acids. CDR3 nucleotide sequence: TGTGCCAGTAGTAACGAGGGATCCACAGATACGCAGTATTTT. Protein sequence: CASSNEGSTDTQYF.

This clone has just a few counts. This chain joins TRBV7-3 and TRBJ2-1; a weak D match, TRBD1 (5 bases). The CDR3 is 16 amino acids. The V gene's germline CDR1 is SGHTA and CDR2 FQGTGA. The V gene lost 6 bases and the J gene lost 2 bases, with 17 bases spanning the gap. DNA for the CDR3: TGTGCCAGCAGTACTCATGGGGCTGGGACCTACAATGAGCAGTTCTTC. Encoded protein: CASSTHGAGTYNEQFF.

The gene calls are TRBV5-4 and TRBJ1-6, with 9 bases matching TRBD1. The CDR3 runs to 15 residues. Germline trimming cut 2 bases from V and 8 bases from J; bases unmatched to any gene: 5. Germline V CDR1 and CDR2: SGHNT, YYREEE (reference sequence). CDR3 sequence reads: CASSLQGAGDSPLHF. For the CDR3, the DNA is TGTGCCAGCAGCTTACAGGGGGCCGGGGATTCACCCCTCCACTTT. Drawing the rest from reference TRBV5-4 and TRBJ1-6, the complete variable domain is ETGVTQSPTHLIKTRGQQVTLRCSSQSGHNTVSWYQQALGQGPQFIFQYYREEENGRGNFPPRFSGLQFPNYSSELNVNALELDDSALYLCASSLQGAGDSPLHFGNGTRLTVT.

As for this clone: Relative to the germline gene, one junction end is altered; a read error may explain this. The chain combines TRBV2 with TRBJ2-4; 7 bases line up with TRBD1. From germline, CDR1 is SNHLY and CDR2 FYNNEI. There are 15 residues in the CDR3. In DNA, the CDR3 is TGTGCCAGCAGGCGAACCACAGGGGCCGTAAACAGTCAGTACTTC. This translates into CASRRTTGAVNSQYF.

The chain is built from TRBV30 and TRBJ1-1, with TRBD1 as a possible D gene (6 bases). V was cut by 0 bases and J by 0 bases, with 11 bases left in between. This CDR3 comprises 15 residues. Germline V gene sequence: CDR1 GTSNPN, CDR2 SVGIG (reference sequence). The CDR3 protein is CAWSVGGHMNTEAFF. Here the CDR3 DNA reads TGTGCCTGGAGTGTCGGGGGGCACATGAACACTGAAGCTTTCTTT.